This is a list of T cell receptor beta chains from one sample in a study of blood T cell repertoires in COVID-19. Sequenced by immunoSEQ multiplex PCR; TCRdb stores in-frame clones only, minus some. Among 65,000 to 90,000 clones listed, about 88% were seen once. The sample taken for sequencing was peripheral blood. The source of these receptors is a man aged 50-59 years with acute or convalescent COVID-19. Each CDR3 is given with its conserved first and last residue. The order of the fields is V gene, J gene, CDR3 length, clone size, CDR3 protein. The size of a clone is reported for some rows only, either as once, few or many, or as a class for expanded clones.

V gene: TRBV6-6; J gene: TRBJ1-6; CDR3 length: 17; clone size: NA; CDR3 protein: CASSRPTRDTYNSPLHF
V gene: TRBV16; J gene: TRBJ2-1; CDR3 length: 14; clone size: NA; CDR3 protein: CASSQSYSYNEQFF
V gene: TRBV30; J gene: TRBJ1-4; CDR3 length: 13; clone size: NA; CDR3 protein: CAFQQGINEKLFF
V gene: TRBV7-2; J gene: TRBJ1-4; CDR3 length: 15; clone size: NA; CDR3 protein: CASSSRPATNEKLFF
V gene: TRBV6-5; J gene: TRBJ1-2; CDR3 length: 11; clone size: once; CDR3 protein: CASTQRYGYTF
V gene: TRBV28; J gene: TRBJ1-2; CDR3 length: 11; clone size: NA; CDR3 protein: CASDTAVGYTF
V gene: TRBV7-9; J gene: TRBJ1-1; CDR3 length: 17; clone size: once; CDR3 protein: CASSLDGRGRVNTEAFF
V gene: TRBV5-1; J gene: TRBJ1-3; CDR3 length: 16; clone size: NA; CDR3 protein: CASSLDLGTGQNTIYF
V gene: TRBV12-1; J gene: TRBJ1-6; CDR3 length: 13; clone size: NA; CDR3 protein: CASSPPGGSSLHF
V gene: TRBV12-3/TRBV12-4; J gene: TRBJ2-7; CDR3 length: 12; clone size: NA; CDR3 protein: CASSRGGLEQYF
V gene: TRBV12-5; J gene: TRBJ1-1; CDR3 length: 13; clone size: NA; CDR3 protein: CASAKNPGGKAFF
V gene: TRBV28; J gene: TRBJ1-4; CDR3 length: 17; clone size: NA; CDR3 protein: CASSLWGSPRPNEKLFF
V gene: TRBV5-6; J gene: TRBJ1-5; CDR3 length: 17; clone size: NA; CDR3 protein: CASSLAAGGRSNQPQHF
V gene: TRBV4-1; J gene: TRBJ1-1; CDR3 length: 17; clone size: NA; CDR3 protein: CASSQMEVLGRNTEAFF
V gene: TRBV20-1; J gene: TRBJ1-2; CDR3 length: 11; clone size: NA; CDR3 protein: CSAYLTYGYTF
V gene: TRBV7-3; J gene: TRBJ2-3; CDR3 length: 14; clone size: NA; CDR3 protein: CASSFSGATDTQYF
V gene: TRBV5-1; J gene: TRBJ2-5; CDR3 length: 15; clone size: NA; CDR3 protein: CASSLAGAGGETQYF
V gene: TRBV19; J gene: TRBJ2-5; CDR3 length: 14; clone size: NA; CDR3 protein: CASSITGLQETQYF
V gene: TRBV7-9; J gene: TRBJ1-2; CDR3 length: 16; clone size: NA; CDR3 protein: CASSPGQGARGYGYTF
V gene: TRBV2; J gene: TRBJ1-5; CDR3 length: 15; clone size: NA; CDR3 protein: CASSASGFSNQPQHF
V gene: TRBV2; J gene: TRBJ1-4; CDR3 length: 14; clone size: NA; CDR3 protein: CASSEALISEKLFF
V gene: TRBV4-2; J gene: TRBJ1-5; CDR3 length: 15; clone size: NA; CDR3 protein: CASSRTGDGNQPQHF
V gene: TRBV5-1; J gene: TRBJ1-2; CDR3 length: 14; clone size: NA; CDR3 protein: CASSLVAAADGYTF
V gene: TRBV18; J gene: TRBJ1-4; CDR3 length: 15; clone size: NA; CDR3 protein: CASSPPTPAREKLFF
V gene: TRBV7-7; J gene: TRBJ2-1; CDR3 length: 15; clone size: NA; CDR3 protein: CASSSVAGAANEQFF
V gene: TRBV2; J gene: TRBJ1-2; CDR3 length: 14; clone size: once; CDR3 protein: CASSGVFEGDGYTF
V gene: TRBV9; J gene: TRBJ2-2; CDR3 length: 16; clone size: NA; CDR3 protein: CASSVGQAGVSRELFF
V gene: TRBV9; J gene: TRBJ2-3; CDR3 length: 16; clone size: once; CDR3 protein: CASSAEAGESTDTQYF
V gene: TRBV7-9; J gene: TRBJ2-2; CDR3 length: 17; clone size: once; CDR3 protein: CASSRGPRTGHTGELFF
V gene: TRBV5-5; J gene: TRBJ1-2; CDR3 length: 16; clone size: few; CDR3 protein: CASSGITVRRGDGYTF
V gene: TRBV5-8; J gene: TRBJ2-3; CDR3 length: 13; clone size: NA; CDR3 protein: CASSPPGTDTQYF
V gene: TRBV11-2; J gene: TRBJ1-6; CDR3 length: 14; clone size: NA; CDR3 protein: CASSLEDGGSPLHF
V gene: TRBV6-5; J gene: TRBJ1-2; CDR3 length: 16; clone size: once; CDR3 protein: CASSYSITGGNYGYTF
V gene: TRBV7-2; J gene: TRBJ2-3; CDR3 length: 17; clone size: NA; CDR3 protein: CASSPMRGGRLTDTQYF
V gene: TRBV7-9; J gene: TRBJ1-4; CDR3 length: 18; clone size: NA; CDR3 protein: CASSLAPGTGGPNEKLFF
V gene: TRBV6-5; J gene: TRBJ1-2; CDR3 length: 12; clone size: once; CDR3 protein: CASSRGHGGYTF
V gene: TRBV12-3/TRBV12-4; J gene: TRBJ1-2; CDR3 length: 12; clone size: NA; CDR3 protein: CASSLTAYGYTF
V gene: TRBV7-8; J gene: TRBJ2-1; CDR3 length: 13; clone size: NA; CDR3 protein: CASSGGLANEQFF
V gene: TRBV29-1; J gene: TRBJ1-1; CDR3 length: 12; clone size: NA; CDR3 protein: CSVDGQNTEAFF
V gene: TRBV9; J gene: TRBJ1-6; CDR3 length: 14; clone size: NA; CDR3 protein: CASSVEGFNSPLHF
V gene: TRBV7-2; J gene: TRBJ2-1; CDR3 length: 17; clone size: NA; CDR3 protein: CASSKPGTVNSYNEQFF
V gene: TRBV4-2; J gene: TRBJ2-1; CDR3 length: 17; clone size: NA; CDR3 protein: CASSQFTGRPDYNEQFF
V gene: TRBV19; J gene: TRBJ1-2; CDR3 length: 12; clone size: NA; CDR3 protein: CASSSREGGYTF
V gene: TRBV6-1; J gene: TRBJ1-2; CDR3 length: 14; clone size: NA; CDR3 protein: CASSEALGQVVYTF
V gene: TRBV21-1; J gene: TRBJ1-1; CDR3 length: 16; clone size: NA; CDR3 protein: CASSPMMGGVWTEAFF
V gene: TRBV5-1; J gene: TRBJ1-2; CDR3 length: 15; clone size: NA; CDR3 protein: CASSLDGQAGYGYTF
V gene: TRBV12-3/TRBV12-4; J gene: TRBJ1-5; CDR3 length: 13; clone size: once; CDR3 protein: CASTAGGGQPQHF
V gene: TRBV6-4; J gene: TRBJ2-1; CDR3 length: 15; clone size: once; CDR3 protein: CASSVVLAGGNEQFF
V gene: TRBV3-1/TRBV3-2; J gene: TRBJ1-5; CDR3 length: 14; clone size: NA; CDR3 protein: CASSPRYSNQPQHF
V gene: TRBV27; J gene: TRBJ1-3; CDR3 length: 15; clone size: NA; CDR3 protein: CASSSSAPRGNTIYF
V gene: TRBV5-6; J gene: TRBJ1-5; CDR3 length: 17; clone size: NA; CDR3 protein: CASSLVSTGRSNQPQHF
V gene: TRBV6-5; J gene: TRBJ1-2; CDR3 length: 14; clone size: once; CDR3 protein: CASSSPDRGGGYTF